Described below is a single T cell receptor (beta chain) sequence and its context. This sample stems from a study of blood T cell repertoires in COVID-19. In the study overall: Samples representing acute and convalescent COVID-19 were sourced from the United States, Italy and Spain. PBMCs, B-cell-depleted T cells, or T cells provided the cDNA or gDNA that made up the material.

Original handling: Quantification of nucleated cells was approximated via reference gene primer amplification. Data came from immunoSEQ multiplex PCR; TCRdb stores just in-frame clones and leaves some out. V and J calls and clone size come straight from that table; D and trimming were deduced from the DNA. The data show around 60,000 clones, 75% to 95% seen once. Trimming took 2 bases from V and 7 from J, leaving 12 bases between them. CDR1 is MDHEN and CDR2 is SYDVKM in the germline V gene. The CDR3 is 15 residues long. The sample comprised peripheral blood. This clonotype was sampled from a man aged 55 to 70 with acute or convalescent COVID-19. This sequence joins TRBV28 and TRBJ1-6; no definite D call. CDR3 region: CASSLINPGNSPLHF. The DNA for the CDR3 is TGTGCCAGCAGTTTAATTAACCCGGGAAATTCACCCCTCCACTTT.